Listed below are T cell receptor beta chains from one sample, sequenced in a study of human T cells and chemical hapten exposure. A single record per CDR3 protein comes from TCRdb applying MiXCR to the RACE reads. The sample holds fewer than 200,000 distinct CDR3 sequences, about 27% seen once. Sample: whole blood, taken in connection with sensitization to the hapten diphenylcyclopropenone (DPC). These receptors were collected from a woman aged 18-35 years with alopecia areata. Some clones in this sample may be carry-over from other donors' samples. Each CDR3 is given with its conserved first and last residue. The D gene is left open where the match is weak. The size of a clone is reported for some rows only, either as once, few or many, or as a class for expanded clones.

abundance,d_gene,v_gene,j_gene,CDR3nt,CDR3aa
-,TRBD1,TRBV2,TRBJ2-1,TGTGCCACCTTACTTCGACAGGGAGAAACAGTTAAGAATCCTAGCTCCTACAATGAGCAGTTCTTC,CATLLRQGETVKNPSSYNEQFF
-,-,TRBV10-3,TRBJ1-5,TGTGCCATCAGCCCGGGACAATATAGCAATCAGCCCCAGCATTTT,CAISPGQYSNQPQHF
-,-,TRBV12-3/TRBV12-4,TRBJ2-5,TGTGCCAGCAGACCGGGACGCCTCCAAGAGACCCAGTACTTC,CASRPGRLQETQYF
-,TRBD2,TRBV7-6,TRBJ2-7,TGTGCCAGCAGCGCTAGCGGGGACTACGAGCAGTACTTC,CASSASGDYEQYF
-,TRBD2,TRBV7-6,TRBJ2-1,TGTGCCAGCAGCCATCGGGGGGGGACTTACAATGAGCAGTTCTTC,CASSHRGGTYNEQFF
-,-,TRBV7-8,TRBJ2-3,TGTGCCAGCAGCACCACTTCAGGGGTAGATACGCAGTATTTT,CASSTTSGVDTQYF
-,-,TRBV6-2/TRBV6-3,TRBJ2-3,TGTGCCAGCAGCGTCTCCGGGCCGAATACGCAGTATTTT,CASSVSGPNTQYF
few,TRBD1,TRBV10-2,TRBJ2-6,TGCGCCAGCAGTGAGTCTCCTGGGACAGGCGCTCTGGGGGCCAACGTCCTGACTTTC,CASSESPGTGALGANVLTF
-,-,TRBV6-2/TRBV6-3,TRBJ1-5,TGTGCCAGCAGTTACTGGGGGACCAATCAGCCCCAGCATTTT,CASSYWGTNQPQHF
-,-,TRBV20-1,TRBJ2-7,TGCAGTGCTAGCCGTCCCAACGAGCAGTACTTC,CSASRPNEQYF
few,TRBD2,TRBV6-2/TRBV6-3,TRBJ2-4,TGTGCCAGCAGTTACGGGGGGGACTCAAACATTCAGTACTTC,CASSYGGDSNIQYF
few,-,TRBV20-1,TRBJ1-5,TGCAGTGCTAGAGTAGGGCAGGGATTTCAGCCCCAGCATTTT,CSARVGQGFQPQHF
-,TRBD1,TRBV29-1,TRBJ2-1,TGCAGCGTTCCTACAGGGGTTTACAATGAGCAGTTCTTC,CSVPTGVYNEQFF
-,-,TRBV4-3,TRBJ2-5,TGCGCCAGCACGTGGTACCAAGAGACCCAGTACTTC,CASTWYQETQYF
-,-,TRBV9,TRBJ2-7,TGTGCCAGCAGCCGGGGGGGACAGTCCTACGAGCAGTACTTC,CASSRGGQSYEQYF
-,TRBD1,TRBV5-1,TRBJ2-2,TGCGCCAGCAGTGGACAGGGTTACACCGGGGAGCTGTTTTTT,CASSGQGYTGELFF
-,-,TRBV5-4,TRBJ2-4,TGTGCCAGCAGCTTGCTCCGAACAGGCCTTCAGTACTTC,CASSLLRTGLQYF
few,-,TRBV5-6,TRBJ2-7,TGTGCCAGCAGCCCCGACAGAGACTACGAGCAGTACTTC,CASSPDRDYEQYF
few,-,TRBV4-3,TRBJ2-7,TGCGCCAGCAGCCAAGTAAGCGGAACCTACGAGCAGTACTTC,CASSQVSGTYEQYF
few,-,TRBV7-9,TRBJ1-6,TGTGCCAGCAGCTTAGAGTCAGGCTGGAATTCACCCCTCCACTTT,CASSLESGWNSPLHF
-,-,TRBV7-9,TRBJ2-2,TGTGCCAGCAGCTTTGGCATGACGGGAGCTGGCGGGGAGCTGTTTTTT,CASSFGMTGAGGELFF
-,-,TRBV2,TRBJ2-2,TGTGCCAGCAGTGAGATGAAACACACCGGGGAGCTGTTTTTT,CASSEMKHTGELFF
few,-,TRBV5-1,TRBJ2-7,TGCGCCAGCAGCCCGGGGACCGGACACGAGCAGTACTTC,CASSPGTGHEQYF
few,-,TRBV24-1,TRBJ2-1,TGTGCCACCAGTGATTCGGGACCTTATCAGGGTGAGCAGTTCTTC,CATSDSGPYQGEQFF
-,TRBD1,TRBV7-3,TRBJ1-1,TGTGCCAGCAGCTTAACCCCGGGACAGGGTGAAGCTTTCTTT,CASSLTPGQGEAFF
few,TRBD2,TRBV4-3,TRBJ2-1,TGCGCCAGCAGCCGATCTCTAGCGGAACCATACAATGAGCAGTTCTTC,CASSRSLAEPYNEQFF
-,TRBD1,TRBV20-1,TRBJ1-5,TGCAGTGCTAGAGATTTGGGACAGACAACCTATAGCAATCAGCCCCAGCATTTT,CSARDLGQTTYSNQPQHF
once,TRBD1,TRBV6-5,TRBJ2-1,TGTGCCAGCAGTTCCGGGACAGGGGGGATGAATGAGCAGTTCTTC,CASSSGTGGMNEQFF
many,-,TRBV10-2,TRBJ2-5,TGCGCCAGCAGTGAGCGGCTACAAGAGACCCAGTACTTC,CASSERLQETQYF
few,-,TRBV5-4,TRBJ2-2,TGTGCCAGCCTCATGACTCAGACCGGGGAGCTGTTTTTT,CASLMTQTGELFF
once,-,TRBV9,TRBJ2-7,TGTGCCAGCAGCGCGGAAGGGCCTTCCTACGAGCAGTACTTC,CASSAEGPSYEQYF
-,-,TRBV15,TRBJ2-7,TGTGCCACCAGCCCAGGGGCGGATTTCGAGCAGTACTTC,CATSPGADFEQYF
-,-,TRBV25-1,TRBJ1-2,TGTGCCAGCAGTGACGAAATCTACACCTTC,CASSDEIYTF
-,-,TRBV29-1,TRBJ1-3,TGCAGCGTTGGCAGGGCTGGAAACACCATATATTTT,CSVGRAGNTIYF
few,TRBD1,TRBV20-1,TRBJ2-7,TGCAGTGCTACCAGGGACAGCTCCTACGAGCAGTACTTC,CSATRDSSYEQYF
-,-,TRBV5-1,TRBJ1-5,TGCGCCAGGACAGTCGGCAGTTTCAATCAGCCCCAGCATTTT,CARTVGSFNQPQHF
few,-,TRBV6-6,TRBJ1-2,TGTGCCAGCAGTTACTCGTCGGCCCAGGTATCTGGCTACACCTTC,CASSYSSAQVSGYTF
medium-sized,-,TRBV7-2,TRBJ1-1,TGTGCCAGCAGCTTAAGGATAAGGCAGTCGGGCACTGAAGCTTTCTTT,CASSLRIRQSGTEAFF
-,TRBD1,TRBV9,TRBJ2-2,TGTGCCAGCAGCCCGCAGAACAGGGGCACCGGGGAGCTGTTTTTT,CASSPQNRGTGELFF
-,TRBD1,TRBV12-3/TRBV12-4,TRBJ1-2,TGTGCCAGCATCGGAGGGGGCGACTATGGCTACACCTTC,CASIGGGDYGYTF
-,TRBD2,TRBV20-1,TRBJ2-1,TGCTCCGGGACTACACACAATGAGCAGTTCTTC,CSGTTHNEQFF
few,-,TRBV29-1,TRBJ1-3,TGCAGCGTAGACAGTTCCTCCTCTGGAAACACCATATATTTT,CSVDSSSSGNTIYF
-,-,TRBV11-1,TRBJ2-1,TGTGCCAGCAGCTCAGGGTTCGGTGAGCAGTTCTTC,CASSSGFGEQFF
few,-,TRBV29-1,TRBJ1-5,TGCAGCGTTGTAACAGGGTCTGGCAATCAGCCCCAGCATTTT,CSVVTGSGNQPQHF
few,-,TRBV25-1,TRBJ1-3,TGTGCCAGCAGTGGCGTACCCGGAAACACCATATATTTT,CASSGVPGNTIYF
-,-,TRBV7-9,TRBJ2-1,TGTGCCAGCAGCTTAGGCTGGTTATCTTACAATGAGCAGTTCTTC,CASSLGWLSYNEQFF
few,-,TRBV20-1,TRBJ1-1,TGCAGTGCTGGGGTGAACACTGAAGCTTTCTTT,CSAGVNTEAFF
few,-,TRBV4-3,TRBJ2-2,TGCGCCAGCAGCCGTCCGACCGGGGAGCTGTTTTTT,CASSRPTGELFF
few,-,TRBV3-1,TRBJ2-3,TGTGCCAGCAGCCAGACGGCCAGCACAGATACGCAGTATTTT,CASSQTASTDTQYF
-,TRBD1,TRBV4-3,TRBJ2-7,TGCGCCAGCAGCCAGGGGACAGTACCATCGGACGAGCAGTACTTC,CASSQGTVPSDEQYF
-,-,TRBV28,TRBJ2-7,TGTGCAGGAGGGGACCCCTACGAGCAGTACTTC,CAGGDPYEQYF
few,-,TRBV15,TRBJ2-7,TGTGCCACCAGCGGACTCATGGACTACGAGCAGTACTTC,CATSGLMDYEQYF
-,-,TRBV11-2,TRBJ2-3,TGTGCCAGCAGCTTAGTAGCAGCAGGGTATTTGAGAGATACGCAGTATTTT,CASSLVAAGYLRDTQYF